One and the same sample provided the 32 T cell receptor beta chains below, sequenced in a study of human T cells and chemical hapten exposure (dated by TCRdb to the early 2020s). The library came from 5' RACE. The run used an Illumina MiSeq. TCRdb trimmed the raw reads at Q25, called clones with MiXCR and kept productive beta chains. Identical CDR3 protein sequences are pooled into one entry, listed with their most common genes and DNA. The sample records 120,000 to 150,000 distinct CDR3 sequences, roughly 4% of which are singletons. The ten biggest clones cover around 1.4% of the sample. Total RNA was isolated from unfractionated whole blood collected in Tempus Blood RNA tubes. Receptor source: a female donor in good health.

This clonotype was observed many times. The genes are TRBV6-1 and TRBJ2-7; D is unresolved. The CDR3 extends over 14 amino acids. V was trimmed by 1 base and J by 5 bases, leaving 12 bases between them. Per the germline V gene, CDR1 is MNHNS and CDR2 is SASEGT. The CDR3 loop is CASSEGVGRHEQYF. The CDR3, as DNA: TGTGCCAGCAGTGAAGGGGTAGGAAGGCACGAGCAGTACTTC.

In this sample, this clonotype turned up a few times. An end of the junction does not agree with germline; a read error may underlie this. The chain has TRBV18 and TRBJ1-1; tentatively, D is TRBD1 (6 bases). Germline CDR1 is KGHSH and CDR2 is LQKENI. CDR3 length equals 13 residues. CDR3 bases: TGTGCCAGCTCTCCACAGGGTTTCACTGAAGCTTTCTTT. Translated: CASSPQGFTEAFF. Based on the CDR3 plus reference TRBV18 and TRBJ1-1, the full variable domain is NAGVMQNPRHLVRRRGQEARLRCSPMKGHSHVYWYRQLPEEGLKFMVYLQKENIIDESGMPKERFSAEFPKEGPSILRIQQVVRGDSAAYFCASSPQGFTEAFFGQGTRLTVV.

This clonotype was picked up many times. The CDR3 spells CASRLAGGGDTQYF. CDR3 bases: TGTGCCAGCAGGCTAGCGGGGGGGGGGGATACGCAGTATTTT. The chain employs TRBV12-3 or TRBV12-4 and TRBJ2-3; TRBD2 matches at 12 bases. The V and J ends lost 6 bases and 6 bases, in that order; junction bases with no gene match: 4. The CDR3 consists of 14 residues.

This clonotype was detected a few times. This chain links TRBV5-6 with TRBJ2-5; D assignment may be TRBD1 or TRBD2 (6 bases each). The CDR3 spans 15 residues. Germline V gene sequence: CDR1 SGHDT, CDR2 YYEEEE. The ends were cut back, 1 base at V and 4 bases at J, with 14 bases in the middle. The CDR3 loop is CASSLPGGYLETQYF. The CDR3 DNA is TGTGCCAGCAGCTTGCCCGGGGGCTACCTAGAGACCCAGTACTTC. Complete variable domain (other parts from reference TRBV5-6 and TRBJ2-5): DAGVTQSPTHLIKTRGQQVTLRCSPKSGHDTVSWYQQALGQGPQFIFQYYEEEERQRGNFPDRFSGHQFPNYSSELNVNALLLGDSALYLCASSLPGGYLETQYFGPGTRLLVL.

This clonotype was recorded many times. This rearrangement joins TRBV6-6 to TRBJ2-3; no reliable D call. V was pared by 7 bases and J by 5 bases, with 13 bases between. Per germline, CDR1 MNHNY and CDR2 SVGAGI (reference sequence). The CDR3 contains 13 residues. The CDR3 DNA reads TGTGCCAGCAAGGTCCCAGGCCGAGATACGCAGTATTTT. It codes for CASKVPGRDTQYF.

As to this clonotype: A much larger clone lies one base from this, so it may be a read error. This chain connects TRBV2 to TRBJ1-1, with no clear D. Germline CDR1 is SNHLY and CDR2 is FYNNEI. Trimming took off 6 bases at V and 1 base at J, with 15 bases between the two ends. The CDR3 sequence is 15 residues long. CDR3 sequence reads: CASSLYWTENTEAFF. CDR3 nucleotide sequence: TGTGCCAGCAGCCTTTACTGGACGGAGAACACTGAAGCTTTCTTT.

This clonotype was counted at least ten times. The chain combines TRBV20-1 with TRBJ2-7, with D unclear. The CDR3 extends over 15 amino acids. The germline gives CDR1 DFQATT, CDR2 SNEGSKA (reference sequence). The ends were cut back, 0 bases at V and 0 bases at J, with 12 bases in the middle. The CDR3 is CSARDQQSLSYEQYF. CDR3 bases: TGCAGTGCTAGAGATCAGCAATCCCTCTCCTACGAGCAGTACTTC.

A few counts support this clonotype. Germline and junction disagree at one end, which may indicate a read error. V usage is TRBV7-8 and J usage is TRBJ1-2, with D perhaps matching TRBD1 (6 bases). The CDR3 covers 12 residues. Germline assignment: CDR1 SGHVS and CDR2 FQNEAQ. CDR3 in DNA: TGTGTCAGCAGCTTAGACAGGTTAAGCTACACCTTC. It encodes CVSSLDRLSYTF.

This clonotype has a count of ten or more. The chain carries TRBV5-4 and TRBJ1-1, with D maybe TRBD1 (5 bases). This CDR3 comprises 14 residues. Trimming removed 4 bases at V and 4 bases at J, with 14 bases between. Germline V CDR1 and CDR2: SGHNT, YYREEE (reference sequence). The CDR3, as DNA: TGTGCCAGCAGCCCCCTGGGGGGGGTCACTGAAGCTTTCTTT. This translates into CASSPLGGVTEAFF.

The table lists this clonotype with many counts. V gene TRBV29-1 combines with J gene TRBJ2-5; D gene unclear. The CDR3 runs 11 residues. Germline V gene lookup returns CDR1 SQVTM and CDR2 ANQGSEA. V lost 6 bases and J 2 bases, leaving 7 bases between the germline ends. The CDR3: CSVRGQETQYF. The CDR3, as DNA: TGCAGCGTCCGAGGTCAAGAGACCCAGTACTTC.

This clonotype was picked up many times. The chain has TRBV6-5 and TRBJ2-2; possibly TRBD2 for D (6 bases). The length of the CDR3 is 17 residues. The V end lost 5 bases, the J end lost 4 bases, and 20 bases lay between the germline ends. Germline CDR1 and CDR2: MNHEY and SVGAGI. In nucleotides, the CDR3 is TGTGCCAGCAGTCAACGTAGCGGCGGGGTTACCACCGGGGAGCTGTTTTTT. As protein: CASSQRSGGVTTGELFF.

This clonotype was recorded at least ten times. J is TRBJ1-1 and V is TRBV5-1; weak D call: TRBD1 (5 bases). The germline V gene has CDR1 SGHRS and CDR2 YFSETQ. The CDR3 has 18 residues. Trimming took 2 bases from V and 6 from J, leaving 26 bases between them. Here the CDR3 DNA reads TGCGCCAGCAGCTTCCACAGGTCAAAGTTGGCAACTTCCGCTGAAGCTTTCTTT. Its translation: CASSFHRSKLATSAEAFF.

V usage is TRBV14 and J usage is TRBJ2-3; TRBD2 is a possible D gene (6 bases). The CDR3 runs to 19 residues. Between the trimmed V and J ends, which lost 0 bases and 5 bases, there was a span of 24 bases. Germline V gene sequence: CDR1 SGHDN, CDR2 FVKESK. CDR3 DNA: TGTGCCAGCAGCCAAGACGGGAGAGGGGCCAGATCACGAAGAGATACGCAGTATTTT. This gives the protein CASSQDGRGARSRRDTQYF.

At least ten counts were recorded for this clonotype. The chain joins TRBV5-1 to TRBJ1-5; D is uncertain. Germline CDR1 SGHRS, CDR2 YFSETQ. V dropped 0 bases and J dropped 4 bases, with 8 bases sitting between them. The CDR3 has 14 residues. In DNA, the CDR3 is TGCGCCAGCAGCTTGGGTCCGAGTAATCAGCCCCAGCATTTT. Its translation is CASSLGPSNQPQHF.

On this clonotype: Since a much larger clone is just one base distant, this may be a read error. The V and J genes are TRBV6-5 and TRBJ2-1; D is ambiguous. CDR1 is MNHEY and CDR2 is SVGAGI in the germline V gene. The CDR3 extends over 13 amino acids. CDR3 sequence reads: CASSWSLNNEKFF. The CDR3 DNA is TGTGCCAGCAGTTGGAGCCTTAACAATGAGAAGTTCTTC.

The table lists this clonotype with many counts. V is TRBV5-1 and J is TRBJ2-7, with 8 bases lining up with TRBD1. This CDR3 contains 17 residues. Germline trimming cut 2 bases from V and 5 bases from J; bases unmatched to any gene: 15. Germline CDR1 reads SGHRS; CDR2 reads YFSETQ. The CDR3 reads CASSFGSGGQGAHEQYF. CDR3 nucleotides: TGCGCCAGCAGCTTCGGGTCTGGGGGGCAGGGGGCCCACGAGCAGTACTTC.

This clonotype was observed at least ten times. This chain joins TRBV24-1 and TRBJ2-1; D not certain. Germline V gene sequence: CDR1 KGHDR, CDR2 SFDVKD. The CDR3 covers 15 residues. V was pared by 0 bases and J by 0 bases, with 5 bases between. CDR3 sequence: CATSDLVSSYNEQFF. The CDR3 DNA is TGTGCCACCAGTGATTTGGTAAGCTCCTACAATGAGCAGTTCTTC.

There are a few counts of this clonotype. The CDR3 DNA follows: TGTGCCAGTAGTATTTTAACAGGGCGTCAGCCCCAGCATTTT. It yields the protein CASSILTGRQPQHF. The chain is built from TRBV19 and TRBJ1-5; D may be TRBD1 (6 bases). The CDR3 length is 14 residues. CDR1 is LNHDA, CDR2 SQIVND, per germline (reference sequence). The germline V and J ends were trimmed by 3 bases and 6 bases, with 12 bases remaining between them.

The CDR3 loop is CASSRGSQTYEQYF. The CDR3 nucleotides are TGTGCCAGCAGCCGAGGGTCGCAGACCTACGAGCAGTACTTC. This chain joins TRBV9 and TRBJ2-7, with D perhaps TRBD2 (5 bases). Germline values: CDR1 SGDLS, CDR2 YYNGEE. V dropped 4 bases and J dropped 2 bases, with 13 bases sitting between them. The CDR3 spans 14 residues. Full variable domain (outside the CDR3, taken from reference TRBV9 and TRBJ2-7): DSGVTQTPKHLITATGQRVTLRCSPRSGDLSVYWYQQSLDQGLQFLIQYYNGEERAKGNILERFSAQQFPDLHSELNLSSLELGDSALYFCASSRGSQTYEQYFGPGTRLTVT.

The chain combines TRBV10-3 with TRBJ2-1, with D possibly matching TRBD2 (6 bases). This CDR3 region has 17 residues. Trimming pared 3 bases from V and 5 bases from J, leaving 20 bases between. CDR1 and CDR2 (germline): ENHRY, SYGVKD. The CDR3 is CAISERGRVTGDNEQFF. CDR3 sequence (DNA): TGTGCCATCAGTGAACGGGGTAGGGTAACGGGGGACAATGAGCAGTTCTTC.

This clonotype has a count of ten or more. The CDR3 loop reads CASSQSWGWDTEAFF. CDR3 sequence (DNA): TGTGCCAGCAGCCAGTCTTGGGGATGGGACACTGAAGCTTTCTTT. J is TRBJ1-1 and V is TRBV3-1; D gene unclear. V was pared by 3 bases and J by 3 bases, with 14 bases between. This CDR3 region has 15 residues. CDR1 and CDR2 (germline): LGHDT, YNNKEL (reference sequence).

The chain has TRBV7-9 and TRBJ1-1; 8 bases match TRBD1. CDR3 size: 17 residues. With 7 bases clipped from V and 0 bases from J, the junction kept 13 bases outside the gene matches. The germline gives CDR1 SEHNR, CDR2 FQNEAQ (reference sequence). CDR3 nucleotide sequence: TGTGCCAGCATCTCCGACAGGGGACCTGTAATGAACACTGAAGCTTTCTTT. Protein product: CASISDRGPVMNTEAFF.

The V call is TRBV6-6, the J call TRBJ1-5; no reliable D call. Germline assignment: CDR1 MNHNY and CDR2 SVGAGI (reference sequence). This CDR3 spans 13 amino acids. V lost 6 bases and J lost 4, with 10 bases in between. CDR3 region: CASRPYSNQPQHF. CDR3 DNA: TGTGCCAGCAGACCTTACAGTAATCAGCCCCAGCATTTT.

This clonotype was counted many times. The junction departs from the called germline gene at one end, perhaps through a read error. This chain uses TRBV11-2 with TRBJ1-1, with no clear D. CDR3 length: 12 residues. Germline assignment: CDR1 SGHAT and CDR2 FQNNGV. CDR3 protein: CASSPQEVAEAF. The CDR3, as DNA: TGTGCCAGCAGCCCCCAGGAGGTTGCCGAAGCCTTT.

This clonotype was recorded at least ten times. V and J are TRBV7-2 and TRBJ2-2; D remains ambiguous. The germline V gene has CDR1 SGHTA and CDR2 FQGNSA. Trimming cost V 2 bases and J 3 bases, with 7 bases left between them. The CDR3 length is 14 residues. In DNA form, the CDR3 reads TGTGCCAGCAGCTTATTAGGTTACACCGGGGAGCTGTTTTTT. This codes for CASSLLGYTGELFF.

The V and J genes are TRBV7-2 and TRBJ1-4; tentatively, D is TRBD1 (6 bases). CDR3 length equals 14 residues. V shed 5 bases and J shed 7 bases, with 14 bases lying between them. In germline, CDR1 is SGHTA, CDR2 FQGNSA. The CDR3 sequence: CASSRQGYGEKLFF. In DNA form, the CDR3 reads TGTGCCAGCAGCCGTCAGGGGTACGGTGAAAAACTGTTTTTT.

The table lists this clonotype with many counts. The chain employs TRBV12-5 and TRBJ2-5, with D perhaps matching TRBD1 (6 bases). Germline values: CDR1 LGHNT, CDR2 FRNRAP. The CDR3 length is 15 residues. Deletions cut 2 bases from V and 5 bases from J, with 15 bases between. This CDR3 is CASGLSPQGLETQYF. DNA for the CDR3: TGTGCTAGTGGTTTGTCGCCTCAGGGGTTGGAGACCCAGTACTTC.

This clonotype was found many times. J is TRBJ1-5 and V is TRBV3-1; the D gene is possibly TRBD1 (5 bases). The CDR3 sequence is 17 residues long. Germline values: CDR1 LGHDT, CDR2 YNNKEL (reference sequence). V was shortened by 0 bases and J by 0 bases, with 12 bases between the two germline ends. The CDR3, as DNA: TGTGCCAGCAGCCAAGAGCCCCCCAGGGATAGCAATCAGCCCCAGCATTTT. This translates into CASSQEPPRDSNQPQHF. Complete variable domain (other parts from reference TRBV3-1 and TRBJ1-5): DTAVSQTPKYLVTQMGNDKSIKCEQNLGHDTMYWYKQDSKKFLKIMFSYNNKELIINETVPNRFSPKSPDKAHLNLHINSLELGDSAVYFCASSQEPPRDSNQPQHFGDGTRLSIL.

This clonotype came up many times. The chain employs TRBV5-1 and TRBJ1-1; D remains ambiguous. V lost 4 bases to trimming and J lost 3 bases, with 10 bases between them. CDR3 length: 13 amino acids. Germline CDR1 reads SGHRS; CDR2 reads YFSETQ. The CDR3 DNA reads TGCGCCAGCAGCGAACCCCCGGACACTGAAGCTTTCTTT. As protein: CASSEPPDTEAFF.

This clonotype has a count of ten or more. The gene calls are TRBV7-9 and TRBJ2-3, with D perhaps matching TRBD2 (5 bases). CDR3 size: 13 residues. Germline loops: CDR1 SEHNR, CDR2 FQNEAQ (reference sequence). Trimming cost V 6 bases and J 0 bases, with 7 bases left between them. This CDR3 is CASRRTSTDTQYF. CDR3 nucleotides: TGTGCCAGCAGGAGGACTAGCACAGATACGCAGTATTTT.

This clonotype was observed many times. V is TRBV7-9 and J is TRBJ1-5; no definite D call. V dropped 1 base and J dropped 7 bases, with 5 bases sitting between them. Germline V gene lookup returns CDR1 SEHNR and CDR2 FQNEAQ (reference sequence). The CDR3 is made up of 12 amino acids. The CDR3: CASSLDTQPQHF. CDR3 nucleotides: TGTGCCAGCAGCTTAGACACACAGCCCCAGCATTTT.

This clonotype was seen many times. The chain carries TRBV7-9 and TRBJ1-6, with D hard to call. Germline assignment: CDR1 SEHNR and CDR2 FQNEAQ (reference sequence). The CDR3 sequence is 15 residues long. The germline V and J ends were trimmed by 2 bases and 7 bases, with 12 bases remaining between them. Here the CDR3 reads CASSLSETYNSPLHF. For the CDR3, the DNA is TGTGCCAGCAGCTTATCGGAAACGTACAATTCACCCCTCCACTTT. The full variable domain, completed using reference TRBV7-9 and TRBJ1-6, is DTGVSQNPRHKITKRGQNVTFRCDPISEHNRLYWYRQTLGQGPEFLTYFQNEAQLEKSRLLSDRFSAERPKGSFSTLEIQRTEQGDSAMYLCASSLSETYNSPLHFGNGTRLTVT.